Following are 14 T cell receptor beta chains from one sample sequenced in a study of cytomegalovirus exposure and HLA in healthy donors. The protocol was immunoSEQ multiplex PCR, while the TCRdb copy is restricted to in-frame clones and leaves out a portion. The sample lists some 150,000 clones; roughly 90% were seen once. The sample taken for sequencing was PBMCs. The receptor source for this set is a man younger than 35 in good health and CMV-seropositive.

This clone was seen repeatedly, ten times or more. Written as DNA, the CDR3 is TGCGCCAGCAGCCCGGAGGGGGAGACCCAGTACTTC. This translates into CASSPEGETQYF. The chain employs TRBV5-1 and TRBJ2-5; maybe TRBD2 (6 bases). The CDR3 is made up of 12 amino acids. Trimming removed 4 bases at V and 5 bases at J, with 9 bases between. Germline lookup yields CDR1 SGHRS and CDR2 YFSETQ.

To note about this clone: Other DNA sequences within the sample encode an identical CDR3. The chain uses TRBV6-5 and TRBJ1-5; D remains ambiguous. The V end was cut by 2 bases, the J end by 7 bases, with 9 bases between. Germline V gene lookup returns CDR1 MNHEY and CDR2 SVGAGI. CDR3 length: 13 residues. CDR3 sequence (DNA): TGTGCCAGCAGTTACCGGGAAGGACAGCCCCAGCATTTT. Encoded protein: CASSYREGQPQHF.

The chain carries TRBV27 and TRBJ1-4, with TRBD1 matching 7 bases. With V trimmed by 4 bases and J by 8 bases, 10 bases remained unmatched. The CDR3 covers 15 residues. The V gene's germline CDR1 is MNHEY and CDR2 SMNVEV (reference sequence). CDR3 residues: CASSSDREDGEKLFF. The CDR3 nucleotides read TGTGCCAGCAGTTCCGACAGGGAAGATGGGGAAAAACTGTTTTTT.

This clone was picked up one time. This chain connects TRBV6-6 to TRBJ1-2, with D perhaps matching TRBD1 (6 bases). Trimming took off 10 bases at V and 4 bases at J, with 16 bases between the two ends. This CDR3 contains 13 residues. CDR1 is MNHNY and CDR2 is SVGAGI in the germline V gene (reference sequence). The CDR3 here is CATTRGGGYGYTF. The CDR3 nucleotides read TGTGCCACCACTCGGGGGGGCGGCTATGGCTACACCTTC.

Here the CDR3 reads CASSGMGRTFSGNTIYF. The CDR3 DNA reads TGTGCCAGCAGTGGAATGGGCCGTACTTTCTCTGGAAACACCATATATTTT. V and J are TRBV2 and TRBJ1-3; D gene unclear. V was pared by 4 bases and J by 0 bases, with 16 bases between. The CDR3 has 17 amino acids. Germline V CDR1 and CDR2: SNHLY, FYNNEI.

The CDR3 DNA sequence: TGTGCCAGCTCACCACGCTCAGGTGCTAATGAAAAACTGTTTTTT. Residues: CASSPRSGANEKLFF. The chain has TRBV18 and TRBJ1-4; unclear D gene. This CDR3 spans 15 amino acids. CDR1 KGHSH and CDR2 LQKENI come from the germline V gene. V was shortened by 1 base and J by 3 bases, with 9 bases between the two germline ends.

This chain joins TRBV27 and TRBJ1-1; 7 bases match TRBD1. V shed 3 bases and J 1 base; nucleotides not matched to a gene: 2. This CDR3 spans 14 amino acids. Germline values: CDR1 MNHEY, CDR2 SMNVEV (reference sequence). The CDR3 loop reads CASSFQGGNTEAFF. The CDR3 DNA reads as TGTGCCAGCAGTTTTCAGGGGGGGAACACTGAAGCTTTCTTT.

With respect to this clone: The sample holds other DNA sequences that translate to the same CDR3. The genes are TRBV5-1 and TRBJ2-6; D possibly corresponds to TRBD1 (6 bases). The V end was cut by 2 bases, the J end by 1 base, with 7 bases between. CDR3 size: 15 residues. Germline V gene sequence: CDR1 SGHRS, CDR2 YFSETQ. CDR3 coding DNA: TGCGCCAGCAGCTTACAGGGTTCTGGGGCCAACGTCCTGACTTTC. This gives the protein CASSLQGSGANVLTF.

This sequence joins TRBV20-1 and TRBJ1-1; the D gene is possibly TRBD1 (6 bases). The germline gives CDR1 DFQATT, CDR2 SNEGSKA (reference sequence). The CDR3 length is 11 residues. CDR3 DNA sequence: TGCAGGGCCCGGGGGGCTCGGTACGCTTTCTTT. The encoded protein is CRARGARYAFF.

The chain carries TRBV19 and TRBJ1-6; TRBD1 might be the D (6 bases). The germline V and J ends were trimmed by 5 bases and 7 bases, with 18 bases remaining between them. CDR1 and CDR2 from the germline V gene are LNHDA and SQIVND (reference sequence). The CDR3 spans 16 residues. The CDR3 loop is CASSRYGQTFNSPLHF. The CDR3 bases are TGTGCCAGTAGTCGCTACGGACAGACCTTCAATTCACCCCTCCACTTT.

The CDR3 nucleotides read TGTGCCACAATCTCTCCGGAGCAGTTTCCCTCCTACGAGCAGTACTTC. Protein sequence: CATISPEQFPSYEQYF. V gene TRBV28 combines with J gene TRBJ2-7; D is undetermined. The CDR3 loop spans 16 amino acids. Trimming cost V 10 bases and J 0 bases, with 22 bases left between them. Per germline, CDR1 MDHEN and CDR2 SYDVKM.

This clone was counted only a few times. The V and J genes are TRBV7-2 and TRBJ1-2, with 7 bases that match TRBD1. The CDR3 extends over 14 amino acids. The germline V gene has CDR1 SGHTA and CDR2 FQGNSA. V was clipped by 3 bases and J by 4 bases; unmatched bases: 5. The CDR3 here is CASSLTRQGYGYTF. CDR3 DNA: TGTGCCAGCAGCTTGACCCGACAGGGCTATGGCTACACCTTC.

This clone was counted only a few times. The V gene is TRBV2, the J gene TRBJ2-7; 11 positions agree with TRBD2. Trimming took 8 bases from V and 2 from J; bases not matched to a gene: 2. CDR3 size: 13 residues. The germline V gene has CDR1 SNHLY and CDR2 FYNNEI. This CDR3 is CASRLAGTYEQYF. In DNA form, the CDR3 reads TGTGCCAGCCGACTAGCGGGGACCTACGAGCAGTACTTC.

The chain joins TRBV18 to TRBJ2-2; D call uncertain. CDR3 size: 15 residues. In germline, CDR1 is KGHSH, CDR2 LQKENI. Deletions cut 0 bases from V and 3 bases from J, with 8 bases between. The CDR3 DNA is TGTGCCAGCTCACCACCCAACAGCTACACCGGGGAGCTGTTTTTT. Translating gives CASSPPNSYTGELFF.